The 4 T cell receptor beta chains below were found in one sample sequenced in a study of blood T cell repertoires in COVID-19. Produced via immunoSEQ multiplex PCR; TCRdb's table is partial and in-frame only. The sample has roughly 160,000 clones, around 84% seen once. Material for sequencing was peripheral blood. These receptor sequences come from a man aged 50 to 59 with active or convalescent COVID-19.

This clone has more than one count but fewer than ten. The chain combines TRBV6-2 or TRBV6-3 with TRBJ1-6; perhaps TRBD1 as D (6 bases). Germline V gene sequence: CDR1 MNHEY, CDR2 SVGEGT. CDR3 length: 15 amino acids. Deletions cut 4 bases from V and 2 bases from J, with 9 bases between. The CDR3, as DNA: TGTGCCAGCAGTTTACAGGGTACCTATAATTCACCCCTCCACTTT. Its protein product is CASSLQGTYNSPLHF.

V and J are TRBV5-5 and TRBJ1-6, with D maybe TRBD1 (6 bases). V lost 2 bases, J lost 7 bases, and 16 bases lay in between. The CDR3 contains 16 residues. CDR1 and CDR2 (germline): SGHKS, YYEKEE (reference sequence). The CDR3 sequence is CASSFRGAGVNSPLHF. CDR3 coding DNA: TGTGCCAGCAGCTTCAGGGGAGCAGGGGTGAATTCACCCCTCCACTTT. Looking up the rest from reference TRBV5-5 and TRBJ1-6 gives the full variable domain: DAGVTQSPTHLIKTRGQQVTLRCSPISGHKSVSWYQQVLGQGPQFIFQYYEKEERGRGNFPDRFSARQFPNYSSELNVNALLLGDSALYLCASSFRGAGVNSPLHFGNGTRLTVT.

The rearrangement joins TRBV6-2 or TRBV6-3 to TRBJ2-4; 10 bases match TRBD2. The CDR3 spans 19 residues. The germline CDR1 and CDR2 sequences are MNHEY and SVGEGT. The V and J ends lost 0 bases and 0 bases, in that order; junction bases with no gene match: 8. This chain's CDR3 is CASSYSTSGVSLAKNIQYF. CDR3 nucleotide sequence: TGTGCCAGCAGTTACTCTACTAGCGGGGTTTCACTAGCCAAAAACATTCAGTACTTC.

CDR3 DNA: TGTGCCAGTAGTTATTTGAAGGCGGTCTATGGCTACACCTTC. It codes for CASSYLKAVYGYTF. The chain joins TRBV19 to TRBJ1-2; no clear D gene. V dropped 5 bases and J dropped 4 bases, with 14 bases sitting between them. CDR1 and CDR2 from the germline V gene are LNHDA and SQIVND (reference sequence). The CDR3 totals 14 residues.